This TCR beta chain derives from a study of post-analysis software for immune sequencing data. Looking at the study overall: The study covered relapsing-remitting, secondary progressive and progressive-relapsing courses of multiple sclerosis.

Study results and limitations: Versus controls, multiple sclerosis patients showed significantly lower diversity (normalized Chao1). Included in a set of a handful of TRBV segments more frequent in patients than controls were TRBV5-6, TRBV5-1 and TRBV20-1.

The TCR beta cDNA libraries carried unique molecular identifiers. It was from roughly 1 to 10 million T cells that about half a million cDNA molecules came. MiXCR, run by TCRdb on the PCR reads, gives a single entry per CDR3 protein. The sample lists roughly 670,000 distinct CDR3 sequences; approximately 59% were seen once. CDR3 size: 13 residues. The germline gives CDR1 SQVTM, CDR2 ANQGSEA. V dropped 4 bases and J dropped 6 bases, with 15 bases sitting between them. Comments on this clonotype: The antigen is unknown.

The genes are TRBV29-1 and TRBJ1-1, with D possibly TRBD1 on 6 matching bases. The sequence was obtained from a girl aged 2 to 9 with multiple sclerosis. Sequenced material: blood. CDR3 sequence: CSVAGGPRAEAFF. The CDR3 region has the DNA TGCAGCGTTGCGGGGGGGCCCCGTGCTGAAGCTTTCTTT.